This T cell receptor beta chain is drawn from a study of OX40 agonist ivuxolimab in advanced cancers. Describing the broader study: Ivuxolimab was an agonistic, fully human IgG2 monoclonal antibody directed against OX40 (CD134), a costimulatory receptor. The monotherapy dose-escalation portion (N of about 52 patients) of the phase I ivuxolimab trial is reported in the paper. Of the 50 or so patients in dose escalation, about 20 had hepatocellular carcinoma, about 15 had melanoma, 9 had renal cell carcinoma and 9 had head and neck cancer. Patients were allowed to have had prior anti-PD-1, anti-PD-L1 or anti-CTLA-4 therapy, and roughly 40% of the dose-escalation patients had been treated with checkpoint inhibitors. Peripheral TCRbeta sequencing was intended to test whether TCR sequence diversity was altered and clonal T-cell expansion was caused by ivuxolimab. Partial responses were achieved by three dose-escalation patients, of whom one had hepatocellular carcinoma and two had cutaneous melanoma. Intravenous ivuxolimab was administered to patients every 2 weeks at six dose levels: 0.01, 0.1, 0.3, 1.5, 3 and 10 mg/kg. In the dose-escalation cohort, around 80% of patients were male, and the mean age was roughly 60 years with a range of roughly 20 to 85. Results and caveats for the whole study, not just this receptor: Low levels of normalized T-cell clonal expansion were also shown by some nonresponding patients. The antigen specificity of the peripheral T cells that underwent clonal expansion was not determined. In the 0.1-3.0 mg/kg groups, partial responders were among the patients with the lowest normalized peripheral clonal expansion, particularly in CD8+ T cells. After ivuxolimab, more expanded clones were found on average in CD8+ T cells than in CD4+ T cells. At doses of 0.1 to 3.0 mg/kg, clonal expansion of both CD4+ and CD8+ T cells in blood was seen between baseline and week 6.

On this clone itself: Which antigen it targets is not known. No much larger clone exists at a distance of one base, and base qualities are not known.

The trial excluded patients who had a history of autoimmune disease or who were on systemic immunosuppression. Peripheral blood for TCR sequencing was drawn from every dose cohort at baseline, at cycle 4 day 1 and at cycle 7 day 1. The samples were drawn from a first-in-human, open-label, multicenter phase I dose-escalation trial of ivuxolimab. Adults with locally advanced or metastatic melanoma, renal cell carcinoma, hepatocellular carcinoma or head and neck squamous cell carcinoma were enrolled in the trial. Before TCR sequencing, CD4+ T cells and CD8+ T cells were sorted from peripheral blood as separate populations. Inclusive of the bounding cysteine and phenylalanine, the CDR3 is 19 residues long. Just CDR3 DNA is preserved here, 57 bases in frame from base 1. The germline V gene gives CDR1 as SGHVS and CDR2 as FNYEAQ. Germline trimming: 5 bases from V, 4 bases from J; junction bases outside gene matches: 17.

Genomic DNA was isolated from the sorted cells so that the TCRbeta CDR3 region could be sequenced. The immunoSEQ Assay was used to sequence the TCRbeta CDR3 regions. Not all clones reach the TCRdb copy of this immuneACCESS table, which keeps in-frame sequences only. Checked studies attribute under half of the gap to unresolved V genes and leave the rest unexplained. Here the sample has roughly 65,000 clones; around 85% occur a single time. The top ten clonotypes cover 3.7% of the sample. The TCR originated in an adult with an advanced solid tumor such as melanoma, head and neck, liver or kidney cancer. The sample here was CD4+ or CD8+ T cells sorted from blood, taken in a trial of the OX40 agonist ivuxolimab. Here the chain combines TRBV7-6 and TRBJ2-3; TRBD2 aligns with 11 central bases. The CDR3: CASSPILAGGPIDPDTQYF. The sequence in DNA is TGTGCCAGCAGCCCTATTTTAGCGGGAGGGCCGATTGACCCAGATACGCAGTATTTT. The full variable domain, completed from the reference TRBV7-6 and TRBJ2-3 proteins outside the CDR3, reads GAGVSQSPRYKVTKRGQDVALRCDPISGHVSLYWYRQALGQGPEFLTYFNYEAQQDKSGLPNDRFSAERPEGSISTLTIQRTEQRDSAMYRCASSPILAGGPIDPDTQYFGPGTRLTVL.